The T cell receptor beta chain described here comes from a study of graft-versus-host responses after intestinal transplantation. Study as a whole: Every recipient had anti-thymocyte globulin induction and around 3 years of tacrolimus plus steroids.

Only in-frame clones appear in the TCRdb table, and some are missing; sequencing was by immunoSEQ multiplex PCR. The table has about 22,000 clones, around 80% seen once; the top ten hold roughly 3%. This clone was seen a handful of times. This CDR3 contains 14 residues. Germline CDR1 reads SGHRS; CDR2 reads YFSETQ. J gave up 5 bases and V 1 base, and 5 bases lay outside the gene matches. Processing released intraepithelial and lamina propria lymphocytes from the graft tissue. The input for sequencing was ileum tissue, taken 12 days after intestinal transplant. This clonotype was obtained from a human patient who received an intestinal transplant, so some T cells may come from the graft donor. The gene calls are TRBV5-1 and TRBJ2-5; 7 nucleotides match TRBD2. The CDR3 is CASSLMGGEETQYF. The CDR3 DNA sequence: TGCGCCAGCAGCTTGATGGGGGGGGAGGAGACCCAGTACTTC.